Below, 5 T cell receptor beta chains from the same sample are listed, as sequenced in a study of control samples from healthy donors and cancer patients. Measured with immunoSEQ multiplex PCR; TCRdb has only the in-frame clones, and not every one. The sample records about 51,000 clones, approximately 91% being singletons. The sequencing input was PBMCs. Receptors originate from a man over 45 with head and neck cancer.

The chain has TRBV9 and TRBJ2-4; D might be TRBD1 (6 bases). Between the trimmed V and J ends, which lost 7 bases and 15 bases, there was a span of 14 bases. CDR1 SGDLS and CDR2 YYNGEE come from the germline V gene. The CDR3 contains 10 residues. The CDR3 sequence: CASLPGHLYF. DNA for the CDR3: TGTGCCAGCCTTCCGGGACACTTGTACTTC.

This clone was picked up one time. This sequence joins TRBV2 and TRBJ1-6; tentatively, D is TRBD1 (6 bases). V lost 7 bases, J lost 1 base, and 14 bases lay in between. The CDR3 contains 16 residues. CDR1 and CDR2 from the germline V gene are SNHLY and FYNNEI. The CDR3 coding sequence is TGTGCCAGCATTGGCAGGAGGGGGTCCTATAATTCACCCCTCCACTTT. Residues: CASIGRRGSYNSPLHF.

This clone was seen only once. This rearrangement joins TRBV27 to TRBJ1-5; D might be TRBD1 (6 bases). Germline CDR1 and CDR2: MNHEY and SMNVEV (reference sequence). The CDR3 spans 16 residues. Trimming shortened V by 6 bases and J by 0 bases, and 15 bases separated the two germline ends. CDR3 sequence: CASSSRGRISNQPQHF. As DNA, the CDR3 is TGTGCCAGCAGCTCCAGGGGACGCATTAGCAATCAGCCCCAGCATTTT.

The rearrangement uses TRBV9 and TRBJ2-3, with D possibly matching TRBD2 (7 bases). Germline assignment: CDR1 SGDLS and CDR2 YYNGEE. V was clipped by 6 bases and J by 0 bases, with 17 bases between them. CDR3 size: 16 residues. CDR3 DNA: TGTGCCAGCACCGGGGGGCGTGGGGGCAGCACAGATACGCAGTATTTT. Residues: CASTGGRGGSTDTQYF.

With regard to this clone: The same CDR3 can be traced to other DNA sequences in this sample. The chain couples TRBV7-2 to TRBJ2-3; D uncertain. Germline CDR1 and CDR2: SGHTA and FQGNSA. The length of the CDR3 is 11 residues. Trimming took off 3 bases at V and 4 bases at J, with 2 bases between the two ends. The CDR3 DNA reads TGTGCCAGCAGCTTCTCAGATACGCAGTATTTT. This translates into CASSFSDTQYF.